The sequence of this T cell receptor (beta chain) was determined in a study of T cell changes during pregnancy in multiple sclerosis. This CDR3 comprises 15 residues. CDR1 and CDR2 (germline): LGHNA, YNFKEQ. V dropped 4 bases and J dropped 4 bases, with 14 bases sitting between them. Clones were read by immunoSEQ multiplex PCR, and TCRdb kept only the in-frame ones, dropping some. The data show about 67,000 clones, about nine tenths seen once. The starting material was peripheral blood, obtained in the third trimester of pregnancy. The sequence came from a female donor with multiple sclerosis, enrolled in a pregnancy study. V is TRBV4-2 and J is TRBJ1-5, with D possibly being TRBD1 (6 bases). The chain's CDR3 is CASSPLTGINQPQHF. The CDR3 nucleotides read TGTGCCAGCAGCCCATTAACAGGGATAAATCAGCCCCAGCATTTT.